Presented here are 22 T cell receptor beta chains from one specimen sequenced in a study of T-cell memory formation after mild COVID-19. In TCRdb, the 5' RACE reads were re-called with MiXCR into one record per CDR3 protein. The data contain 400,000 to 500,000 distinct CDR3 sequences, approximately 24% of them singletons. The material sequenced was PBMCs or a T cell subset sorted from them (not recorded which). These receptor sequences come from an adult woman who had mild COVID-19 (a few samples of this study predate the infection). Cell type and time point are not known.

This clonotype was counted only a few times. The rearrangement joins TRBV3-1 to TRBJ1-2; a possible D gene is TRBD1 (6 bases). Germline loops: CDR1 LGHDT, CDR2 YNNKEL (reference sequence). V lost 2 bases to trimming and J lost 7 bases, with 8 bases between them. The CDR3 loop spans 12 amino acids. The CDR3 sequence: CASSQHRAGYTF. The CDR3 coding sequence is TGTGCCAGCAGCCAACACAGGGCTGGCTACACCTTC.

CDR3 in amino acids: CASSLAHGGGQETQYF. CDR3 coding DNA: TGTGCCAGCAGCTTAGCGCACGGGGGGGGGCAAGAGACCCAGTACTTC. The rearrangement links TRBV7-2 to TRBJ2-5; 8 positions match TRBD2. V was pared by 0 bases and J by 2 bases, with 5 bases of the junction left unmatched. CDR3 size: 16 residues. Germline V gene lookup returns CDR1 SGHTA and CDR2 FQGNSA.

In this sample, this clonotype turned up a few times. J is TRBJ1-5 and V is TRBV10-3; D possibly corresponds to TRBD1 (5 bases). V was pared by 3 bases and J by 4 bases, with 16 bases between. Germline CDR1 and CDR2: ENHRY and SYGVKD. The CDR3 consists of 16 residues. CDR3 coding DNA: TGTGCCATCAGTGAAGGAGGGGCCGGAGGGAATCAGCCCCAGCATTTT. This translates into CAISEGGAGGNQPQHF.

The CDR3 DNA reads TGCGCCAGCAGCCCAGGGACTAGCGGGGGGGCCGGAGAGCAGTTCTTC. Translated: CASSPGTSGGAGEQFF. The V and J genes are TRBV5-1 and TRBJ2-1, with TRBD2 identical over 16 bases. CDR1 SGHRS and CDR2 YFSETQ come from the germline V gene. V was pared by 4 bases and J by 10 bases, with 8 bases of the junction left unmatched. CDR3 size: 16 residues.

The gene calls are TRBV10-3 and TRBJ2-3; possibly TRBD2 for D (6 bases). Germline CDR1 reads ENHRY; CDR2 reads SYGVKD. The CDR3 spans 14 residues. The V end lost 4 bases, the J end lost 2 bases, and 10 bases lay between the germline ends. As DNA, the CDR3 is TGTGCCATCAGTGCGGGAGTCAACACAGATACGCAGTATTTT. Its protein product is CAISAGVNTDTQYF.

This clonotype was found a few times. This chain connects TRBV6-6 to TRBJ2-3; weak D call: TRBD2 (5 bases). Per germline, CDR1 MNHNY and CDR2 SVGAGI (reference sequence). The CDR3 spans 13 residues. V shed 7 bases and J shed 2 bases, with 10 bases lying between them. CDR3 region: CASNMRATDTQYF. The CDR3 nucleotides read TGTGCCAGCAATATGAGGGCCACAGATACGCAGTATTTT.

CDR3 region: CASSRSRGQGTGELFF. The CDR3, as DNA: TGTGCCAGCAGCCGTAGCAGGGGGCAAGGCACCGGGGAGCTGTTTTTT. This sequence joins TRBV7-8 and TRBJ2-2, with TRBD1 matching over 8 bases. CDR1 is SGHVS, CDR2 FQNEAQ, per germline. V gave up 5 bases and J gave up 4 bases; unmatched junction bases: 9. This CDR3 has 16 amino acids.

The genes are TRBV6-5 and TRBJ1-2; 8 bases map to TRBD1. The CDR3 length is 13 residues. V shed 6 bases and J 4 bases; nucleotides not matched to a gene: 4. Germline V gives CDR1 MNHEY, CDR2 SVGAGI. CDR3 loop: CASRETGGYGYTF. The CDR3 DNA follows: TGTGCCAGCAGAGAAACAGGGGGCTATGGCTACACCTTC.

This rearrangement joins TRBV25-1 to TRBJ1-1; the D is unclear. This CDR3 has 14 amino acids. V lost 3 bases, J lost 4 bases, and 12 bases lay in between. Germline CDR1 reads MGHDK; CDR2 reads SYGVNS. The chain's CDR3 is CASSDRESGTEAFF. The CDR3 DNA follows: TGTGCCAGCAGTGACCGAGAGTCGGGCACTGAAGCTTTCTTT.

This clonotype occurred a few times. This rearrangement joins TRBV5-1 to TRBJ2-3; D call uncertain. The CDR3 runs 14 residues. CDR1 and CDR2 (germline): SGHRS, YFSETQ. The V gene lost 0 bases and the J gene lost 6 bases, with 11 bases spanning the gap. The chain's CDR3 is CASSLGRSLDTQYF. In DNA form, the CDR3 reads TGCGCCAGCAGCTTGGGACGGTCCTTGGATACGCAGTATTTT.

This clonotype has a handful of counts. J is TRBJ2-7 and V is TRBV20-1, with TRBD2 matching over 9 bases. The length of the CDR3 is 14 residues. The germline CDR1 and CDR2 sequences are DFQATT and SNEGSKA (reference sequence). The trim removed 7 bases at V and 7 bases at J, leaving 14 bases unmatched. The CDR3: CSVPRLAERYEQYF. For the CDR3, the DNA is TGCAGTGTCCCGCGACTAGCGGAGAGATATGAGCAGTACTTC.

The table lists this clonotype with a few counts. The chain recombines TRBV20-1 with TRBJ2-1; TRBD2 might be the D (6 bases). This CDR3 is built from 16 residues. Germline V gives CDR1 DFQATT, CDR2 SNEGSKA (reference sequence). V shed 0 bases and J shed 6 bases, with 18 bases lying between them. The CDR3 nucleotides read TGCAGTGCTAGAGATAGATGGAGGGCCATTCCCAATGAGCAGTTCTTC. Translation: CSARDRWRAIPNEQFF.

The table lists this clonotype with a count of one. One junction end does not reproduce the germline sequence, and a read error may be involved. The J gene is TRBJ2-3, the V gene TRBV12-3 or TRBV12-4; 14 nucleotides match TRBD2. CDR3 length: 16 residues. CDR3 loop: CASPPGLAGETDTQYF. CDR3 DNA sequence: TGTGCCAGCCCTCCGGGACTAGCGGGGGAGACAGACACGCAGTATTTT.

The chain links TRBV24-1 to TRBJ2-7, with a tentative D call TRBD2 (6 bases). CDR1 and CDR2 from the germline V gene are KGHDR and SFDVKD. V was trimmed by 10 bases and J by 4 bases, leaving 19 bases between them. CDR3 length: 14 residues. The CDR3, as DNA: TGTGCCACTAGGGACTGGAGGTGGTGGTACGAGCAGTACTTC. It yields the protein CATRDWRWWYEQYF.

The sample holds a few counts of this clonotype. CDR3 in amino acids: CASSPSLPRAKNIQYF. CDR3 DNA sequence: TGTGCCAGCAGCCCTTCCCTGCCCAGAGCCAAAAACATTCAGTACTTC. This rearrangement joins TRBV7-9 to TRBJ2-4; no clear D. The ends were cut back, 5 bases at V and 0 bases at J, with 14 bases in the middle. Germline V CDR1 and CDR2: SEHNR, FQNEAQ (reference sequence). This CDR3 spans 16 amino acids.

V is TRBV20-1 and J is TRBJ2-1, with unresolved D. With 1 base removed from V and 1 base from J, the gap between germline ends came to 8 bases. This CDR3 comprises 14 residues. The germline V gene encodes CDR1 DFQATT and CDR2 SNEGSKA (reference sequence). The CDR3, as DNA: TGCAGTGCTAGAGGGCACAGATCCTACAATGAGCAGTTCTTC. It specifies CSARGHRSYNEQFF.

The chain uses TRBV9 and TRBJ2-1; D unresolved. Germline CDR1 and CDR2: SGDLS and YYNGEE. V lost 7 bases to trimming and J lost 0 bases, with 5 bases between them. There are 12 residues in the CDR3. Written as DNA, the CDR3 is TGTGCCAGCTCTACCTCCTACAATGAGCAGTTCTTC. Its protein is CASSTSYNEQFF.

The table lists this clonotype with a few counts. The chain uses TRBV29-1 and TRBJ2-5, with 14 bases aligning to TRBD2. The CDR3 length is 17 residues. J was trimmed by 4 bases and V by 6 bases; bases with no gene match: 13. Germline V gene lookup returns CDR1 SQVTM and CDR2 ANQGSEA. DNA of the CDR3: TGCAGCGTGGCCCCCGGGACTAGCGGGAGTGGGGGAGAGACCCAGTACTTC. Translating gives CSVAPGTSGSGGETQYF.

This clonotype came up a few times. The genes are TRBV2 and TRBJ2-2, with unresolved D. V lost 6 bases and J lost 0, with 11 bases in between. Germline values: CDR1 SNHLY, CDR2 FYNNEI. There are 15 residues in the CDR3. The CDR3 sequence is CASRTDRSNTGELFF. The CDR3, as DNA: TGTGCCAGCAGAACGGACCGATCGAACACCGGGGAGCTGTTTTTT.

This clonotype was found a few times. This chain connects TRBV3-1 to TRBJ1-1; D is uncertain. The CDR3 extends over 13 amino acids. With 4 bases removed from V and 4 bases from J, the gap between germline ends came to 10 bases. Germline CDR1 and CDR2: LGHDT and YNNKEL (reference sequence). CDR3 sequence reads: CASSREFGTEAFF. CDR3 in DNA: TGTGCCAGCAGCCGGGAGTTTGGCACTGAAGCTTTCTTT.

The chain is built from TRBV20-1 and TRBJ1-6, with TRBD1 matching over 9 bases. J lost 8 bases, V lost 6 bases, and 8 bases had no gene match. This CDR3 is built from 14 residues. CDR1 and CDR2 from the germline V gene are DFQATT and SNEGSKA (reference sequence). The CDR3 DNA reads TGCAGTGCCGGGACAGGGCCAGGGGATTCACCCCTCCACTTT. Its protein is CSAGTGPGDSPLHF.

This clonotype came up a few times. The gene calls are TRBV7-9 and TRBJ2-7; no definite D call. Germline V gene sequence: CDR1 SEHNR, CDR2 FQNEAQ (reference sequence). This CDR3 is 15 amino acids long. V was shortened by 2 bases and J by 5 bases, with 16 bases between the two germline ends. In nucleotides, the CDR3 is TGTGCCAGCAGCTTACGATCCGGTTTCCAGAACGAGCAGTACTTC. It codes for CASSLRSGFQNEQYF. The entire variable domain, with the rest obtained from reference TRBV7-9 and TRBJ2-7, is as follows: DTGVSQNPRHKITKRGQNVTFRCDPISEHNRLYWYRQTLGQGPEFLTYFQNEAQLEKSRLLSDRFSAERPKGSFSTLEIQRTEQGDSAMYLCASSLRSGFQNEQYFGPGTRLTVT.